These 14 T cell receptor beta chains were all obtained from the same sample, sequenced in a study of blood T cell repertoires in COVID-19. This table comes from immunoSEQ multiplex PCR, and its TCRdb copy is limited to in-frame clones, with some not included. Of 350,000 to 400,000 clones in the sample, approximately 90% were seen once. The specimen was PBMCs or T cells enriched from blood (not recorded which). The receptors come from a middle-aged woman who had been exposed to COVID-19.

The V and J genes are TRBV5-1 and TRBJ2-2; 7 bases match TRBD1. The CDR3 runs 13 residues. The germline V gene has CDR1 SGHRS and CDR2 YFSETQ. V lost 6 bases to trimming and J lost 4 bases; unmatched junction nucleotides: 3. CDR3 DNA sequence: TGCGCCAGCACCGAGGGGGCCACCGGGGAGCTGTTTTTT. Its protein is CASTEGATGELFF.

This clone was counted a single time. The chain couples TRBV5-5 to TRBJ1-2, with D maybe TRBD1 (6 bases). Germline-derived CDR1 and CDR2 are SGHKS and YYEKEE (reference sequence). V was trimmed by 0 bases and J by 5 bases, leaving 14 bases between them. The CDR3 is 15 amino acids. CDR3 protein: CASSLARGFPYGYTF. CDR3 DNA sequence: TGTGCCAGCAGCTTGGCCAGGGGCTTCCCTTATGGCTACACCTTC.

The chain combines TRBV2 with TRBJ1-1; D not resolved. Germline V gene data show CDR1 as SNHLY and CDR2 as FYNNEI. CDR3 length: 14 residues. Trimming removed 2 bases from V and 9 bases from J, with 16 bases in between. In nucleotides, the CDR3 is TGTGCCAGCAGTGAAACGCGGGGTCTTGGGCAAGCTTTCTTT. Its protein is CASSETRGLGQAFF. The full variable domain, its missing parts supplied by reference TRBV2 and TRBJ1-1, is EPEVTQTPSHQVTQMGQEVILRCVPISNHLYFYWYRQILGQKVEFLVSFYNNEISEKSEIFDDQFSVERPDGSNFTLKIRSTKLEDSAMYFCASSETRGLGQAFFGQGTRLTVV.

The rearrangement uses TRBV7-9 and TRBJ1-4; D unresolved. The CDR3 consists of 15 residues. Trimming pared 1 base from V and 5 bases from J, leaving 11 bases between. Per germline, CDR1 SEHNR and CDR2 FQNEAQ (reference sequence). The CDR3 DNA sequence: TGTGCCAGCAGCTTAGATCGGCAGGCCAATGAAAAACTGTTTTTT. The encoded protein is CASSLDRQANEKLFF.

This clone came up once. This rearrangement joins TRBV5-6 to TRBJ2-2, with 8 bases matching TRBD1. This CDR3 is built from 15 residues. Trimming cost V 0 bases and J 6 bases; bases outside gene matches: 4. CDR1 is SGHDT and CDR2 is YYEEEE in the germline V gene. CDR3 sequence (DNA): TGTGCCAGCAGCTTGGCGGACAGGGTCGCCGGGGAGCTGTTTTTT. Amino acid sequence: CASSLADRVAGELFF.

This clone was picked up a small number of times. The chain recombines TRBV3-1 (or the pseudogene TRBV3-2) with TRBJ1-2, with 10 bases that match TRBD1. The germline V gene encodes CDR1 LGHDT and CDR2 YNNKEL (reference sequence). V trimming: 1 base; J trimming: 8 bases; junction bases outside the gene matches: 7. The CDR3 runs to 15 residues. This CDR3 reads CASSQVPGQGTGYTF. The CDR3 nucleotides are TGTGCCAGCAGCCAAGTCCCGGGACAGGGGACCGGCTACACCTTC.

This CDR3 is CASSPSGRSTGELFF. The CDR3 nucleotides read TGTGCCAGCAGTCCTAGCGGGAGGAGTACCGGGGAGCTGTTTTTT. This chain connects TRBV11-1 to TRBJ2-2; 11 bases align to TRBD2. The CDR3 contains 15 residues. The germline gives CDR1 SGHAT, CDR2 FQDESV (reference sequence). V shed 6 bases and J 5 bases; nucleotides not matched to a gene: 5.

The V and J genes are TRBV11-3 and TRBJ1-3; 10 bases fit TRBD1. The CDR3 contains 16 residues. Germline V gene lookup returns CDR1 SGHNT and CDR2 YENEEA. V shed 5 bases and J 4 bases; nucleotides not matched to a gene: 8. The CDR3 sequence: CASSPRQGAQGNTIYF. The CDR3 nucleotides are TGTGCCAGCAGCCCCCGACAGGGGGCGCAAGGAAACACCATATATTTT.

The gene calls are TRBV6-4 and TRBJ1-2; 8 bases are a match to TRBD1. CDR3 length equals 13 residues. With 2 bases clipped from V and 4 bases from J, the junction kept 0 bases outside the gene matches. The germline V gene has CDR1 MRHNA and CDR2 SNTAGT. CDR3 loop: CASSDDRGYGYTF. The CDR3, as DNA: TGTGCCAGCAGTGACGACAGGGGCTATGGCTACACCTTC.

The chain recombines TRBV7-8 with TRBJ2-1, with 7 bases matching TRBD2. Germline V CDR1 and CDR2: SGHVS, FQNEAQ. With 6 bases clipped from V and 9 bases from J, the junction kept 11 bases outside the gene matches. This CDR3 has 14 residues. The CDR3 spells CASRMAGDGLEQFF. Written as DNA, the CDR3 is TGTGCCAGCAGAATGGCGGGGGACGGGCTTGAGCAGTTCTTC.

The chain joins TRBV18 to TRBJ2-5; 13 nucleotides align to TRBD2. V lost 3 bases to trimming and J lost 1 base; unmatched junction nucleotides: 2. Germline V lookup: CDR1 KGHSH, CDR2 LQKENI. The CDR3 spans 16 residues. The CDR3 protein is CASSPGLAGTQETQYF. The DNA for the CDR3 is TGTGCCAGCTCACCGGGACTAGCGGGGACCCAAGAGACCCAGTACTTC.

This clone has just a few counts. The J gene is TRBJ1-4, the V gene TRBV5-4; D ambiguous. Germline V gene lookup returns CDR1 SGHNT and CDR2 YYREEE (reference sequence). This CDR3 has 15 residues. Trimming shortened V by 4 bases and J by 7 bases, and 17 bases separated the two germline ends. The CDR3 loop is CASSSTGRVSEKLFF. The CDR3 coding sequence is TGTGCCAGCAGCAGTACGGGGAGGGTGTCTGAAAAACTGTTTTTT. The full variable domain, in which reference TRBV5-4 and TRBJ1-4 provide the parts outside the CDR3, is ETGVTQSPTHLIKTRGQQVTLRCSSQSGHNTVSWYQQALGQGPQFIFQYYREEENGRGNFPPRFSGLQFPNYSSELNVNALELDDSALYLCASSSTGRVSEKLFFGSGTQLSVL.

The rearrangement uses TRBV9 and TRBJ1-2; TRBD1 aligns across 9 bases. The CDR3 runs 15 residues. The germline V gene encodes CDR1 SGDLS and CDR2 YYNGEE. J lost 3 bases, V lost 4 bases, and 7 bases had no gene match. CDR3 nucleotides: TGTGCCAGCAGCCCCTGGGACAGGGAAGACTATGGCTACACCTTC. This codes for CASSPWDREDYGYTF.

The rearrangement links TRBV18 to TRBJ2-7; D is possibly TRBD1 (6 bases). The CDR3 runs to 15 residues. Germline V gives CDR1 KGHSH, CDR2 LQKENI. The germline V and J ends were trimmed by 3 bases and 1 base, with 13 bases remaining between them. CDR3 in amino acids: CASSPQFDRSYEQYF. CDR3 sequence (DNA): TGTGCCAGCTCACCGCAATTCGACAGGTCCTACGAGCAGTACTTC.